The TCR beta chain described here comes from a study of T-cell reconstitution after alpha-beta-depleted transplantation in children. Preparation of the TCRbeta library used unique molecular identifiers. MiXCR, run by TCRdb on the PCR reads, gives a single entry per CDR3 protein. The sample comprises 700,000 to 950,000 distinct CDR3 sequences, 15% to 20% of which are singletons, and just under 5% rests with the top ten. The CDR3 sequence is 17 residues long. V shed 2 bases, J shed 6 bases, and the junction held 12 bases outside the gene matches. The germline gives CDR1 SEHNR, CDR2 FQNEAQ (reference sequence). This clonotype was seen a few times.

V gene TRBV7-9 combines with J gene TRBJ1-2; 10 bases fit TRBD1. Sequencing used PBMCs, mostly from graft donor cells, obtained 360 days after TCRalphabeta/CD19-depleted stem cell transplant. This receptor was obtained from a male patient between 10 and 17 years old who had a stem cell transplant for acute lymphoblastic leukemia, so the T cells may come from the graft donor. The CDR3 region is CASSLRAATGGLNGYTF. CDR3 DNA sequence: TGTGCCAGCAGCTTAAGGGCCGCGACAGGGGGCCTAAATGGCTACACCTTC.